The 26 T cell receptor beta chains given below trace back to one sample, sequenced in a study of multiple sclerosis patients with progressive multifocal leukoencephalopathy. Documented time point: time of PML onset. Sequencing was performed with immunoSEQ multiplex PCR; in TCRdb, only in-frame clones are kept and a portion is missing. The sample contains roughly 34,000 clones, more than 75% of which appear only once. The sample consisted of PBMCs, taken from a patient treated with natalizumab. The receptors stem from a human donor with progressive multifocal leukoencephalopathy.

With respect to this clone: Additional DNA sequences in this sample encode the identical CDR3. V and J are TRBV7-3 and TRBJ2-2; TRBD2 matches 9 bases. The V and J ends lost 5 bases and 4 bases, in that order; junction bases with no gene match: 20. In germline, CDR1 is SGHTA, CDR2 FQGTGA. This CDR3 contains 20 residues. Here the CDR3 DNA reads TGTGCCAGCAGCCGCCGAGCGGGAGGTGTTTCGCCGGGTGGCACCGGGGAGCTGTTTTTT. Translation: CASSRRAGGVSPGGTGELFF. Drawing the rest from reference TRBV7-3 and TRBJ2-2, the complete variable domain is GAGVSQTPSNKVTEKGKYVELRCDPISGHTALYWYRQSLGQGPEFLIYFQGTGAADDSGLPNDRFFAVRPEGSVSTLKIQRTERGDSAVYLCASSRRAGGVSPGGTGELFFGEGSRLTVL.

This chain uses TRBV5-1 with TRBJ2-1; possible D gene TRBD2, 6 bases. The germline gives CDR1 SGHRS, CDR2 YFSETQ. The CDR3 is 15 amino acids. Between the trimmed V and J ends, which lost 0 bases and 8 bases, there was a span of 15 bases. The CDR3 sequence is CASSLEQGGWDEQFF. The DNA of the CDR3 is TGCGCCAGCAGCTTGGAGCAGGGAGGTTGGGATGAGCAGTTCTTC.

The table lists this clone with a count of one. The genes are TRBV4-3 and TRBJ2-5; D is unresolved. Trimming cost V 0 bases and J 2 bases, with 10 bases left between them. CDR3 length: 15 residues. CDR1 is LGHNA and CDR2 is YSLEER in the germline V gene. CDR3 in DNA: TGCGCCAGCAGCCAAGATCCGGGTCTTCAAGAGACCCAGTACTTC. Protein product: CASSQDPGLQETQYF.

The DNA of the CDR3 is TGTGCCAGCTCACCACTGGAGGGGGGAAATCAGCCCCAGCATTTT. Its protein is CASSPLEGGNQPQHF. The chain is built from TRBV18 and TRBJ1-5; perhaps TRBD1 as D (6 bases). Germline lookup yields CDR1 KGHSH and CDR2 LQKENI. This CDR3 contains 15 residues. Trimming stripped 1 base from V and 4 bases from J, with 11 bases between.

V and J are TRBV19 and TRBJ2-5, with a possible D match to TRBD1 (5 bases). Trimming left V 10 bases short and J 0 bases short, with 12 bases between. The CDR3 is made up of 13 amino acids. CDR1 and CDR2 (germline): LNHDA, SQIVND (reference sequence). Written as DNA, the CDR3 is TGTGCCACCCGACGGACATACCAAGAGACCCAGTACTTC. Translated, it gives CATRRTYQETQYF. Full variable domain (remainder filled in from reference TRBV19 and TRBJ2-5): DGGITQSPKYLFRKEGQNVTLSCEQNLNHDAMYWYRQDPGQGLRLIYYSQIVNDFQKGDIAEGYSVSREKKESFPLTVTSAQKNPTAFYLCATRRTYQETQYFGPGTRLLVL.

DNA for the CDR3: TGTGCCAGCAGCCTTGGACAGGGGGGCTACACCTTC. Protein product: CASSLGQGGYTF. V usage is TRBV7-6 and J usage is TRBJ1-2; 9 bases align to TRBD1. The junction had 3 bases not matched to a gene; V was cut back by 5 bases and J by 8 bases. Germline V gives CDR1 SGHVS, CDR2 FNYEAQ. The CDR3 has 12 amino acids.

A note on this clone: Other nucleotide sequences in the sample specify the same CDR3. The chain employs TRBV18 and TRBJ2-5; no firm D call. V was shortened by 3 bases and J by 1 base, with 0 bases between the two germline ends. Germline CDR1 and CDR2: KGHSH and LQKENI. CDR3 length: 11 amino acids. CDR3 sequence: CASSPQETQYF. DNA of the CDR3: TGTGCCAGCTCACCCCAAGAGACCCAGTACTTC.

The CDR3 DNA follows: TGTGCCAGCAGCTTGAGCAGGGCCAGAGGTTCACCCCTCCACTTT. Translating it yields CASSLSRARGSPLHF. The chain uses TRBV5-4 and TRBJ1-6; a possible D gene is TRBD1 (5 bases). Trimming cost V 1 base and J 9 bases, with 14 bases left between them. The CDR3 covers 15 residues. CDR1 and CDR2 (germline): SGHNT, YYREEE (reference sequence).

This clone has only one observation. The chain has TRBV28 and TRBJ2-2, with no clear D. Trimming shortened V by 1 base and J by 0 bases, and 6 bases separated the two germline ends. Germline values: CDR1 MDHEN, CDR2 SYDVKM. CDR3 length equals 15 residues. CDR3 protein: CASSLYVTNTGELFF. The DNA for the CDR3 is TGTGCCAGCAGTTTATACGTTACGAACACCGGGGAGCTGTTTTTT. The complete variable domain, with remaining parts taken from reference TRBV28 and TRBJ2-2, reads DVKVTQSSRYLVKRTGEKVFLECVQDMDHENMFWYRQDPGLGLRLIYFSYDVKMKEKGDIPEGYSVSREKKERFSLILESASTNQTSMYLCASSLYVTNTGELFFGEGSRLTVL.

CDR3: CASNRLASQETQYF. CDR3 bases: TGTGCCAGCAATAGACTAGCGAGTCAAGAGACCCAGTACTTC. The rearrangement links TRBV2 to TRBJ2-5, with TRBD2 matching 8 bases. CDR1 is SNHLY and CDR2 is FYNNEI in the germline V gene. The length of the CDR3 is 14 residues. The J segment lost 2 bases and the V segment lost 7 bases, leaving 6 bases of the junction unmatched.

This clone occurred a few times. The chain is built from TRBV6-6 and TRBJ2-7, with D perhaps matching TRBD1 (5 bases). Between the trimmed V and J ends, which lost 2 bases and 5 bases, there was a span of 13 bases. Germline assignment: CDR1 MNHNY and CDR2 SVGAGI (reference sequence). This CDR3 contains 14 residues. The CDR3 sequence is CASSYVGDPNEQYF. CDR3 DNA sequence: TGTGCCAGCAGTTACGTAGGGGATCCCAACGAGCAGTACTTC.

The genes are TRBV19 and TRBJ2-6, with D perhaps matching TRBD1 or TRBD2 (5 bases each). Between the trimmed V and J ends, which lost 3 bases and 0 bases, there was a span of 12 bases. The CDR3 is made up of 17 amino acids. Germline-derived CDR1 and CDR2 are LNHDA and SQIVND (reference sequence). As DNA, the CDR3 is TGTGCCAGTAGTATTGGGACCCCCTCCTCTGGGGCCAACGTCCTGACTTTC. It encodes CASSIGTPSSGANVLTF.

In its sample, this clone was seen a few times. The V gene is TRBV7-9, the J gene TRBJ2-7; D is unclear. CDR1 SEHNR and CDR2 FQNEAQ come from the germline V gene (reference sequence). This CDR3 comprises 13 residues. Between the trimmed V and J ends, which lost 4 bases and 1 base, there was a span of 8 bases. The CDR3 sequence: CASSSYLSYEQYF. CDR3 nucleotides: TGTGCCAGCAGCTCCTACCTTTCCTACGAGCAGTACTTC.

This chain joins TRBV5-8 and TRBJ1-3, with D unclear. Per the germline V gene, CDR1 is SGHTS and CDR2 is YDEGEE. The CDR3 runs to 14 residues. V lost 7 bases, J lost 0 bases, and 11 bases lay in between. The CDR3 here is CASLSPVSGNTIYF. The CDR3 DNA reads TGTGCCAGCTTGTCACCGGTCTCTGGAAACACCATATATTTT.

V gene TRBV6-1 combines with J gene TRBJ1-2, with D possibly matching TRBD1 (6 bases). The CDR3 contains 14 residues. Germline CDR1 MNHNS, CDR2 SASEGT. V lost 8 bases to trimming and J lost 1 base, with 14 bases between them. The CDR3, as DNA: TGTGCCAGCGGCGGGGGCCCCAGTAACTATGGCTACACCTTC. This sequence encodes CASGGGPSNYGYTF.

The sample holds a few counts of this clone. V gene TRBV6-4 combines with J gene TRBJ2-7; 8 nucleotides line up with TRBD1. The V segment lost 0 bases and the J segment 6 bases; nucleotides outside the gene matches: 1. The CDR3 spans 13 residues. Germline values: CDR1 MRHNA, CDR2 SNTAGT. CDR3 DNA sequence: TGTGCCAGCAGTGACTCCGGGACAGGCGAGCAGTACTTC. It yields the protein CASSDSGTGEQYF.

This chain uses TRBV9 with TRBJ2-1; 7 bases are a match to TRBD2. The CDR3 runs 16 residues. After removal of 0 bases from V and 3 bases from J, the junction contained 6 bases not matched to a gene. Germline V gene sequence: CDR1 SGDLS, CDR2 YYNGEE. The CDR3 sequence is CASSVGGGSLYNEQFF. DNA for the CDR3: TGTGCCAGCAGCGTAGGTGGCGGGAGCCTCTACAATGAGCAGTTCTTC.

The CDR3 DNA sequence: TGCGCCAGCAGTGAGGGTCCGGGGTCCTACAATGAGCAGTTCTTC. This encodes CASSEGPGSYNEQFF. This chain connects TRBV10-2 to TRBJ2-1, with a possible D match to TRBD2 (5 bases). V gave up 2 bases and J gave up 1 base, with 9 bases separating them. The germline CDR1 and CDR2 sequences are WSHSY and SAAADI. The CDR3 is made up of 15 amino acids.

The chain is built from TRBV5-4 and TRBJ2-1; D is ambiguous. The CDR3 covers 16 residues. From germline, CDR1 is SGHNT and CDR2 YYREEE (reference sequence). Trimming took 0 bases from V and 6 from J, leaving 16 bases between them. This CDR3 reads CASSLGSPAFRNEQFF. The DNA of the CDR3 is TGTGCCAGCAGCTTGGGGTCCCCGGCCTTTCGCAATGAGCAGTTCTTC.

This chain connects TRBV7-8 to TRBJ2-5; D gene ambiguous. The last part of the DNA fits TRBJ2-7 better; the J call may be wrong. The CDR3 loop spans 14 amino acids. The V gene's germline CDR1 is SGHVS and CDR2 FQNEAQ. This CDR3 is CASNKWTEGYEQYF. CDR3 DNA sequence: TGTGCCAGCAACAAATGGACGGAAGGCTACGAGCAGTACTTC.

This clone has a single count. The rearrangement joins TRBV7-6 to TRBJ2-7; TRBD1 is a possible D gene (6 bases). Germline V lookup: CDR1 SGHVS, CDR2 FNYEAQ. V lost 4 bases, J lost 5 bases, and 18 bases lay in between. The CDR3 extends over 15 amino acids. CDR3 sequence reads: CASSSPGHQRHEQYF. Written as DNA, the CDR3 is TGTGCCAGCAGCTCGCCGGGACACCAACGTCACGAGCAGTACTTC.

This chain uses TRBV6-5 with TRBJ2-7; 8 positions agree with TRBD2. Germline-derived CDR1 and CDR2 are MNHEY and SVGAGI. This CDR3 spans 15 amino acids. The trim removed 5 bases at V and 2 bases at J, leaving 8 bases unmatched. The CDR3 DNA follows: TGTGCCAGCAGTCAATCGGGAGGGCCACCCTACGAGCAGTACTTC. It codes for CASSQSGGPPYEQYF.

The chain recombines TRBV29-1 with TRBJ2-1; D assignment may be TRBD1 or TRBD2 (5 bases each). Per germline, CDR1 SQVTM and CDR2 ANQGSEA. CDR3 length equals 13 residues. V lost 4 bases and J lost 10, with 17 bases in between. The CDR3 DNA is TGCAGCGTTGGGGAGTCCGGGGCGGGCGAGCAGTTCTTC. Translation gives CSVGESGAGEQFF.

This clone was seen just once. The chain carries TRBV27 and TRBJ2-7; the match to TRBD2 covers 14 bases. The CDR3 is 16 residues long. V lost 2 bases, J lost 4 bases, and 4 bases stayed unmatched. Germline lookup yields CDR1 MNHEY and CDR2 SMNVEV (reference sequence). DNA for the CDR3: TGTGCCAGCAGTTTAACCCGGACTAGCGGGAGGTACGAGCAGTACTTC. It codes for CASSLTRTSGRYEQYF.

The gene calls are TRBV4-1 and TRBJ2-3; D gene uncertain. V lost 1 base, J lost 5 bases, and 10 bases lay in between. The CDR3 sequence is 14 residues long. Per germline, CDR1 MGHRA and CDR2 YSYEKL. CDR3 sequence (DNA): TGCGCCAGCAGCCAAGTCCTGACTCAAGATACGCAGTATTTT. As protein: CASSQVLTQDTQYF.

The rearrangement uses TRBV28 and TRBJ2-7, with D possibly being TRBD2 (6 bases). V lost 7 bases, J lost 1 base, and 23 bases lay in between. The CDR3 has 17 residues. Germline V gives CDR1 MDHEN, CDR2 SYDVKM. CDR3 coding DNA: TGTGCCAGCAACTCCCCACCTCTAGCGAATCCTTCCTACGAGCAGTACTTC. Protein product: CASNSPPLANPSYEQYF.